The rows below give T cell receptor beta chains drawn from one sample of a study of human T cells and chemical hapten exposure. TCRdb used MiXCR to reprocess the RACE reads, holding one entry per CDR3 protein. The data hold some 96,000 distinct CDR3 sequences, with around 9.3% observed a single time. Sequenced here: whole blood, sampled in connection with sensitization to the hapten diphenylcyclopropenone (DPC). These receptors were obtained from a woman between 35 and 50 years old with alopecia areata. Some clones in this sample may be carry-over from other donors' samples. The CDR3 runs from the conserved cysteine through the conserved F or W. The D gene is left open where the match is weak. Not every row has a clone size; where given, it reads once, few, many or a size class.

CDR3 DNA	CDR3 protein	V gene	clone size	D gene	J gene
TGTGCCAGCTCTCCTCGGCGGGCGGGCGATGAGCAGTTCTTC	CASSPRRAGDEQFF	TRBV28	few	-	TRBJ2-1
TGCAGCGCCCTTATGGGGCTAGCGGGAGTGAATGAGCAGTTCTTC	CSALMGLAGVNEQFF	TRBV29-1	-	TRBD2	TRBJ2-1
TGTGCCAGCAGCTCCCTTGGCATGGGCACCTTC	CASSSLGMGTF	TRBV21-1	-	-	TRBJ1-2
TGTGCCAGCTCACTTAACAGGGCTGTGAACTATGGCTACACCTTC	CASSLNRAVNYGYTF	TRBV18	many	-	TRBJ1-2
TGTGCCAGCTCACCACCTGGGGAGGGGCAAGCTTTCTTT	CASSPPGEGQAFF	TRBV18	many	-	TRBJ1-1
TGCGCCAGCAGCCTTCGACAGTTTAGCACAGATACGCAGTATTTT	CASSLRQFSTDTQYF	TRBV4-1	-	-	TRBJ2-3
TGTGCCAGCAGTCCGGGACTCGCCTCCGAGCAGTACTTC	CASSPGLASEQYF	TRBV6-2/TRBV6-3	-	-	TRBJ2-7
TGTGCCAGCAGTTTAGCGGGAGAGTCCTACGAGCAGTACTTC	CASSLAGESYEQYF	TRBV12-3/TRBV12-4	many	-	TRBJ2-7
TGCAGTGCTAGTGTACGGGAGATTGGGCAGTTCTTC	CSASVREIGQFF	TRBV20-1	many	-	TRBJ2-1
TGTGCCAGCACCTCAAGGACGAGGCCCCCCTACGAGCAGTACTTC	CASTSRTRPPYEQYF	TRBV7-9	many	-	TRBJ2-7
TGTGCCAGCAGTGGCGGGGCCTGGGATGGCTACACCTTC	CASSGGAWDGYTF	TRBV28	few	-	TRBJ1-2
TGTGCCAGCAGCCGGGACACTCGGGCAGATACGCAGTATTTT	CASSRDTRADTQYF	TRBV7-6	many	-	TRBJ2-3
TGTGCCAGCAGCCAGGAGACAGGGGCTAATGAAAAACTGTTTTTT	CASSQETGANEKLFF	TRBV4-2	-	TRBD1	TRBJ1-4
TGCAGTGCTAGAGGCGGGGACAGGGGTTTGGGTCCCTACGAGCAGTACTTC	CSARGGDRGLGPYEQYF	TRBV20-1	-	TRBD1	TRBJ2-7
TGTGCCTGGAGCAGTTCAGGGACTACTGGAGAGACCCAGTACTTC	CAWSSSGTTGETQYF	TRBV30	-	TRBD2	TRBJ2-5
TGTGCCAGCAGCCCCAACGGTCAGGGGGCAGATACGCAGTATTTT	CASSPNGQGADTQYF	TRBV7-3	many	TRBD1	TRBJ2-3
TGTGCCAGCAGTTACCAAACGAACACTGAAGCTTTCTTT	CASSYQTNTEAFF	TRBV6-5	-	-	TRBJ1-1
TGTGCCAGCAGCCTAGAGCTGTTTTTT	CASSLELFF	TRBV7-9	many	-	TRBJ2-2
TGTGCCAGCAGCTTATTACTAGGACAGGGCGTCTACAATGAGCAGTTCTTC	CASSLLLGQGVYNEQFF	TRBV11-3	-	TRBD1	TRBJ2-1
TGTGCCAGCAGCGGGGACGGCCGAGAGACCCAGTACTTC	CASSGDGRETQYF	TRBV2	-	-	TRBJ2-5
TGTGCCAGCAGCCGCGGAGCAGGGGGACCCACCGGGGAGCTGTTTTTT	CASSRGAGGPTGELFF	TRBV7-2	-	TRBD1	TRBJ2-2
TGTGCCAGCGCGGGACAGCTCAATCAGCCCCAGCATTTT	CASAGQLNQPQHF	TRBV6-6	few	TRBD1	TRBJ1-5
TGTGCCAGCAGCTCCCTCCCTGCCTCAACCTACGAGCAGTACTTC	CASSSLPASTYEQYF	TRBV7-2	-	-	TRBJ2-7
TGCAGTGCCCTGGGGGGCAGTGAAGCTTTCTTT	CSALGGSEAFF	TRBV20-1	few	-	TRBJ1-1
TGCAGTGCCCGGGACCCGAGTCCTAATCAGCCCCAGCATTTT	CSARDPSPNQPQHF	TRBV20-1	once	-	TRBJ1-5
TGCAGCGTTGGGCCAGCGGGAGGCCAAGAGACCCAGTACTTC	CSVGPAGGQETQYF	TRBV29-1	many	TRBD2	TRBJ2-5
TGCAGTGCCCCTAGCCACAGGACCCCCTACGAGCAGTACTTC	CSAPSHRTPYEQYF	TRBV20-1	-	-	TRBJ2-7
TGTGCCAGCAGTCAGGGCGCCTACGAGCAGTACTTC	CASSQGAYEQYF	TRBV28	many	-	TRBJ2-7
TGTGCCAGCAGGTTAGGCGGGTATCAGCCCCAGCATTTT	CASRLGGYQPQHF	TRBV28	-	-	TRBJ1-5
TGTGCCAGCAAGACCGGACTAGCGGGATACGAGCAGTACTTC	CASKTGLAGYEQYF	TRBV28	-	TRBD2	TRBJ2-7
TGTGCCAGCAGTTGGTCTAGCGGCACAGATACGCAGTATTTT	CASSWSSGTDTQYF	TRBV6-5	-	-	TRBJ2-3
TGTGCCAGCGCGGGGCCCTATAGCAATCAGCCCCAGCATTTT	CASAGPYSNQPQHF	TRBV7-9	many	-	TRBJ1-5